This record covers a single TCR beta chain. The antigen is not known. These data originate in a study of cytomegalovirus exposure and HLA in healthy donors. Study findings and constraints: With later analysis, a missense DCLRE1C variant became linked to TCR beta V- and J-gene trimming.

Germline CDR1 reads SGHTA; CDR2 reads FQGNSA. This CDR3 has 13 amino acids. Trimming removed 6 bases at V and 1 base at J, with 6 bases between. Use of 60 Vbeta and 13 Jbeta primers characterized the PCR. Only in-frame clones appear in the TCRdb table, and some are missing; sequencing was by immunoSEQ multiplex PCR. The data show 95,000 to 100,000 clones, about 80% seen once. This TCR was recovered from a man in his forties in good health and CMV-seropositive. Material for sequencing was PBMCs. The V and J genes are TRBV7-2 and TRBJ2-2, with D unresolved. This CDR3 is CASSARNTGELFF. CDR3 coding DNA: TGTGCCAGCAGTGCCAGGAACACCGGGGAGCTGTTTTTT.